This entry is about one TCR beta chain. Antigen specificity is unknown. PCR used 60 Vbeta primers and 13 Jbeta primers. Profiled with immunoSEQ multiplex PCR; TCRdb holds only in-frame clones, not every one. The sample has approximately 110,000 clones. The data were taken from a study of cytomegalovirus exposure and HLA in healthy donors. Study results and limitations: Information on immune exposure was restricted to one variable (CMV serostatus). It was reported that TCR beta sequences correctly inferred the HLA-A and HLA-B alleles for most subjects.

What was sequenced was PBMCs. This TCR was recovered from a man between 18 and 35 years old in good health and CMV-seronegative.

The CDR3 reads CASSLGAIGGTEAFF. CDR3 DNA: TGTGCCAGCAGCTTAGGGGCCATTGGGGGGACTGAAGCTTTCTTT. The V gene is TRBV7-6, the J gene TRBJ1-1, with D perhaps TRBD1 (5 bases). The CDR3 loop spans 15 amino acids. V lost 1 base and J 5 bases, leaving 14 bases between the germline ends. Germline V gene data show CDR1 as SGHVS and CDR2 as FNYEAQ.